This TCR beta chain comes out of a study of cytomegalovirus exposure and HLA in healthy donors. PCR involved 60 Vbeta and 13 Jbeta primers. Sequenced by immunoSEQ multiplex PCR; TCRdb stores in-frame clones only, minus some. The sample gives around 86,000 clones, 75% to 80% of which show up once; nearly 6% is in the top ten. Sequencing was performed on PBMCs. The sequence was obtained from a female donor in good health and CMV-seronegative.

Here the CDR3 reads CASTPGGYGELFF. CDR3 DNA: TGTGCCAGCACTCCCGGCGGGTACGGGGAGCTGTTTTTT. V usage is TRBV28 and J usage is TRBJ2-2; TRBD2 might be the D (5 bases). Between the trimmed V and J ends, which lost 7 bases and 7 bases, there was a span of 13 bases. Germline loops: CDR1 MDHEN, CDR2 SYDVKM. The CDR3 covers 13 residues.